Listed below are T cell receptor beta chains from one sample, sequenced in a study of follicular helper T cells after annual influenza vaccination. The protocol was immunoSEQ multiplex PCR, while the TCRdb copy is restricted to in-frame clones and leaves out a portion. The table has approximately 10,000 clones, around four fifths seen once. The sequenced sample was CXCR5- memory CD4+ T cells sorted from blood, obtained 7 days after influenza vaccination. Every receptor here comes from an adult who received the influenza vaccine. Both conserved end residues are part of each CDR3. A D gene is named only where the DNA matches it firmly. The size of a clone is reported for some rows only, either as once, few or many, or as a class for expanded clones.

>TRBV30|TRBJ1-5|-|TRBD1
CAWTHDRVNQPQHF
TGTGCCTGGACTCATGACAGGGTCAATCAGCCCCAGCATTTT
>TRBV6-6|TRBJ2-7|-|-
CASSRRDSYEQYF
TGTGCCAGCAGCCGCCGGGACTCCTACGAGCAGTACTTC
>TRBV5-3|TRBJ1-1|-|-
CARSLGERLTEAFF
TGTGCCAGAAGCCTCGGGGAGCGCCTCACTGAAGCTTTCTTT
>TRBV5-4|TRBJ1-1|-|-
CASRPVGGTEAFF
TGTGCCAGCAGACCGGTGGGGGGCACTGAAGCTTTCTTT
>TRBV7-3|TRBJ2-2|-|-
CASSPPGTGELFF
TGTGCCAGCAGCCCTCCGGGCACCGGGGAGCTGTTTTTT
>TRBV6-4|TRBJ2-7|-|-
CASSDSRDTSYEQYF
TGTGCCAGCAGTGACTCCAGGGACACATCCTACGAGCAGTACTTC
>TRBV5-3|TRBJ2-3|-|-
CARSRRENTTDTQYF
TGTGCCAGAAGCCGACGCGAGAATACGACAGATACGCAGTATTTT
>TRBV7-3|TRBJ2-6|-|-
CASSLSPWGPGANVLTF
TGTGCCAGCAGCTTAAGCCCCTGGGGGCCTGGGGCCAACGTCCTGACTTTC
>TRBV2|TRBJ1-2|few|-
CASSLQNYGYTF
TGTGCCAGCAGTTTACAGAACTATGGCTACACCTTC
>TRBV9|TRBJ2-3|-|-
CASSTQLDTQYF
TGTGCCAGCAGCACCCAGCTGGATACGCAGTATTTT
>TRBV18|TRBJ1-4|-|TRBD1
CASSLTGTNEKLFF
TGTGCCAGCTCACTGACAGGGACTAATGAAAAACTGTTTTTT